Below, 6 T cell receptor beta chains from the same sample are listed, as sequenced in a study of blood T cells in healthy people across ages. Through a sample-barcoded 5' primer and a J-beta primer mix, a second PCR was run for about 6 to 11 cycles. TCRdb re-called the 5' RACE reads with MiXCR, one entry per CDR3 protein. Of approximately 700,000 distinct CDR3 sequences detected, approximately 29% appear once; the ten largest clones hold 15%. Sample: blood. The source is an elderly woman in good health.

CDR3 residues: CASSLEGKPQHF. CDR3 nucleotides: TGTGCCAGCAGCTTAGAGGGGAAGCCCCAGCATTTT. The rearrangement uses TRBV11-3 and TRBJ1-5; D uncertain. The CDR3 contains 12 residues. The germline V gene has CDR1 SGHNT and CDR2 YENEEA. The V and J ends lost 0 bases and 8 bases respectively, with 5 bases between them.

This clonotype was detected many times. This rearrangement joins TRBV5-1 to TRBJ2-2; D is uncertain. The germline V gene encodes CDR1 SGHRS and CDR2 YFSETQ. V dropped 5 bases and J dropped 3 bases, with 14 bases sitting between them. This CDR3 region has 15 residues. CDR3 DNA sequence: TGCGCCAGCAGAAATACCGGGCAGCACACCGGGGAGCTGTTTTTT. Amino acid sequence: CASRNTGQHTGELFF. The full variable domain, its missing parts supplied by reference TRBV5-1 and TRBJ2-2, is KAGVTQTPRYLIKTRGQQVTLSCSPISGHRSVSWYQQTPGQGLQFLFEYFSETQRNKGNFPGRFSGRQFSNSRSEMNVSTLELGDSALYLCASRNTGQHTGELFFGEGSRLTVL.

This clonotype was picked up many times. DNA for the CDR3: TGTGCCAGCAGCCACACTCAGGATCAGCCCCAGCATTTT. It yields the protein CASSHTQDQPQHF. This chain uses TRBV5-6 with TRBJ1-5; D is unresolved. Trimming cost V 4 bases and J 5 bases, with 10 bases left between them. The CDR3 spans 13 residues. In germline, CDR1 is SGHDT, CDR2 YYEEEE.

A remark on this clonotype: This could be a read error, since a much larger clone is one nucleotide away. The chain joins TRBV7-2 to TRBJ2-1, with 9 bases aligning to TRBD2. With V trimmed by 3 bases and J by 13 bases, 19 bases remained unmatched. The germline gives CDR1 SGHTA, CDR2 FQGNSA. The CDR3 covers 17 residues. For the CDR3, the DNA is TGTGCCAGCAGCTTCTCCCTCGGCGGGGGGGCGGAAGAGACCCAGTTCTTC. It specifies CASSFSLGGGAEETQFF.

In the case of this clonotype: An end of the junction does not agree with germline; a read error may underlie this. The chain couples TRBV7-6 to TRBJ2-5, with D tentatively TRBD1 or TRBD2 (5 bases each). The J call could be wrong; TRBJ2-7 is a better fit for the DNA end. The CDR3 covers 13 residues. The V gene's germline CDR1 is SGHVS and CDR2 FNYEAQ. The CDR3 reads CTSSLARGTEQYF. The CDR3 DNA reads as TGTACCAGCAGCTTAGCGAGGGGTACCGAGCAGTACTTC.

This clonotype was detected many times. This sequence joins TRBV12-3 or TRBV12-4 and TRBJ2-3, with D perhaps matching TRBD2 (7 bases). The CDR3 totals 16 residues. Between the trimmed V and J ends, which lost 10 bases and 6 bases, there was a span of 26 bases. CDR3 amino acids: CATSWEIGGGQDTQYF. DNA of the CDR3: TGTGCCACTAGTTGGGAGATAGGGGGGGGCCAGGATACGCAGTATTTT.